Below, 4 T cell receptor beta chains from the same sample are listed, as sequenced in a study of OX40 agonist ivuxolimab in advanced cancers. The assay was immunoSEQ multiplex PCR, and TCRdb's table has in-frame clones only and misses some. Altogether 33,000 or so clones are present, about 89% being singletons, with the ten largest covering 25%. The specimen comprised CD4+ or CD8+ T cells sorted from blood, sampled in a trial of the OX40 agonist ivuxolimab. The receptors derive from an adult with an advanced solid tumor such as melanoma, head and neck, liver or kidney cancer.

This sequence joins TRBV28 and TRBJ2-1, with 11 bases matching TRBD2. CDR3 length: 15 residues. The J segment lost 7 bases and the V segment lost 7 bases, leaving 9 bases of the junction unmatched. Germline values: CDR1 MDHEN, CDR2 SYDVKM. This CDR3 reads CASKISGRAGNEQFF. CDR3 nucleotide sequence: TGTGCCAGCAAGATTAGCGGGAGGGCCGGTAATGAGCAGTTCTTC.

V is TRBV2 and J is TRBJ2-5; D call uncertain. Germline loops: CDR1 SNHLY, CDR2 FYNNEI. The CDR3 loop spans 15 amino acids. Trimming removed 0 bases from V and 0 bases from J, with 8 bases in between. This CDR3 reads CASSEAQYNQETQYF. CDR3 DNA sequence: TGTGCCAGCAGTGAAGCCCAATACAACCAAGAGACCCAGTACTTC. Together with reference TRBV2 and TRBJ2-5, the CDR3 gives the full variable domain: EPEVTQTPSHQVTQMGQEVILRCVPISNHLYFYWYRQILGQKVEFLVSFYNNEISEKSEIFDDQFSVERPDGSNFTLKIRSTKLEDSAMYFCASSEAQYNQETQYFGPGTRLLVL.

The V call is TRBV5-1, the J call TRBJ2-3; 11 positions agree with TRBD2. The CDR3 is 16 amino acids. Germline trimming cut 4 bases from V and 0 bases from J; bases unmatched to any gene: 4. Germline CDR1 SGHRS, CDR2 YFSETQ. CDR3 protein: CASSRGTSGSTDTQYF. In DNA form, the CDR3 reads TGCGCCAGCAGCAGGGGGACTAGCGGTAGCACAGATACGCAGTATTTT.

The V and J genes are TRBV19 and TRBJ2-1; 12 bases map to TRBD2. The CDR3 runs 15 residues. With V trimmed by 3 bases and J by 4 bases, 1 base remained unmatched. Per germline, CDR1 LNHDA and CDR2 SQIVND (reference sequence). The DNA of the CDR3 is TGTGCCAGTAGTATCGGACTAGCGGGGTACAATGAGCAGTTCTTC. Amino acids: CASSIGLAGYNEQFF.